These T cell receptor beta chains were read from a single sample in a study of shared clonotypes between healthy human individuals. Profiled with immunoSEQ multiplex PCR; TCRdb holds only in-frame clones, not every one. The sample holds about 520,000 clones; over 70% are singletons and the top ten take approximately 11%. The material sequenced was PBMCs. These receptors were obtained from a woman aged 40 to 49 in good health. Some clones in this sample may be carry-over from other donors' samples. CDR3s include the opening cysteine and the closing phenylalanine or tryptophan. The D gene is left open where the match is weak. Where a row states a size, it is once, few, many or the class of an expanded clone; other rows omit it.

D: TRBD1
size: .
V: TRBV10-3
J: TRBJ2-2
CDR3: CAITRQGNTGELFF
DNA: TGTGCCATCACTCGACAGGGAAACACCGGGGAGCTGTTTTTT

D: TRBD2
size: once
V: TRBV5-1
J: TRBJ2-2
CDR3: CASSLEVLAGTGELFF
DNA: TGCGCCAGCAGCTTGGAAGTACTAGCGGGGACCGGGGAGCTGTTTTTT

D: .
size: .
V: TRBV14
J: TRBJ2-1
CDR3: CASSQWASYNEQFF
DNA: TGTGCCAGCAGCCAATGGGCCTCCTACAATGAGCAGTTCTTC

D: TRBD1
size: .
V: TRBV5-5
J: TRBJ1-1
CDR3: CASSSTGVGNTEAFF
DNA: TGTGCCAGCAGCTCGACAGGGGTGGGGAACACTGAAGCTTTCTTT

D: .
size: once
V: TRBV19
J: TRBJ2-7
CDR3: CASSMGQGMGEQYF
DNA: TGTGCCAGTAGTATGGGGCAGGGGATGGGCGAGCAGTACTTC

D: .
size: .
V: TRBV29-1
J: TRBJ2-7
CDR3: CSVARSLTYEQYF
DNA: TGCAGCGTTGCCAGATCACTAACCTACGAGCAGTACTTC

D: .
size: few
V: TRBV19
J: TRBJ2-5
CDR3: CASSFRGKETQYF
DNA: TGTGCCAGTAGTTTTCGCGGTAAAGAGACCCAGTACTTC

D: .
size: .
V: TRBV7-3
J: TRBJ2-7
CDR3: CASSLTGGLTYEQYF
DNA: TGTGCCAGCAGCTTAACCGGGGGACTCACCTACGAGCAGTACTTC

D: .
size: .
V: TRBV18
J: TRBJ2-2
CDR3: CASSPRTMNTGELFF
DNA: TGTGCCAGCTCACCGCGGACTATGAACACCGGGGAGCTGTTTTTT

D: .
size: .
V: TRBV19
J: TRBJ1-1
CDR3: CASSPRWQGTEAFF
DNA: TGTGCCAGTAGTCCCCGGTGGCAGGGAACTGAAGCTTTCTTT

D: TRBD2
size: many
V: TRBV7-3
J: TRBJ2-5
CDR3: CASSEGLAGETQYF
DNA: TGTGCCAGCAGCGAGGGGTTAGCGGGGGAGACCCAGTACTTC

D: .
size: .
V: TRBV6-1
J: TRBJ1-2
CDR3: CASSRPANYGYTF
DNA: TGTGCCAGCAGTCGGCCAGCTAACTATGGCTACACCTTC

D: TRBD2
size: .
V: TRBV20-1
J: TRBJ2-1
CDR3: CSARDRSGRVF
DNA: TGCAGTGCTAGAGATCGAAGCGGGAGAGTCTTC

D: TRBD1
size: .
V: TRBV5-6
J: TRBJ1-6
CDR3: CASSLGDRTPLHF
DNA: TGTGCCAGCAGCCTGGGGGACAGAACACCCCTCCACTTT

D: .
size: many
V: TRBV11-2
J: TRBJ2-7
CDR3: CASSPTRPITYEQYF
DNA: TGTGCCAGCAGTCCCACAAGGCCGATTACCTACGAGCAGTACTTC

D: .
size: .
V: TRBV7-9
J: TRBJ1-5
CDR3: CASSFGGNQPQHF
DNA: TGTGCCAGCAGCTTTGGAGGAAATCAGCCCCAGCATTTT